Listed below are T cell receptor beta chains from one sample, sequenced in a study of blood T cells in healthy people across ages. From the 5' RACE reads, TCRdb called clonotypes with MiXCR, one entry per CDR3 protein. The sample shows hundreds of thousands of distinct CDR3 sequences, 50% to 65% of them seen only once. The source material was blood. The receptor source for this set is an older man in good health. Each CDR3 is given with its conserved first and last residue. D genes are given only for firm matches. Size is stated for part of the rows, as once, few or many counts, or as a class when the clone is expanded.

CDR3nt: TGCAGCGTTTTGACGGAACAAGAGACCCAGTACTTC; CDR3aa: CSVLTEQETQYF; d_gene: -; abundance: many; j_gene: TRBJ2-5; v_gene: TRBV29-1
CDR3nt: TGCGCCAGCAGCTTGTCCGGCACCGTGGAGACCCAGTACTTC; CDR3aa: CASSLSGTVETQYF; d_gene: -; abundance: -; j_gene: TRBJ2-5; v_gene: TRBV5-1
CDR3nt: TGCGCCAACAGTGGTGCGACCCTGGAGCAGTTCTTC; CDR3aa: CANSGATLEQFF; d_gene: -; abundance: once; j_gene: TRBJ2-1; v_gene: TRBV10-2
CDR3nt: TGCAGCGTTCGCCCCTTAGCGGGAGATACGCAGTATTTT; CDR3aa: CSVRPLAGDTQYF; d_gene: TRBD2; abundance: -; j_gene: TRBJ2-3; v_gene: TRBV29-1
CDR3nt: TGTGCCAGCTCACCACAAACAGGTCCGATGGTGGGGCAGTACTTC; CDR3aa: CASSPQTGPMVGQYF; d_gene: -; abundance: -; j_gene: TRBJ2-4; v_gene: TRBV18
CDR3nt: TGCGCCAGCAGCCAGCCGGACCCGACAGATACGCAGTATTTT; CDR3aa: CASSQPDPTDTQYF; d_gene: -; abundance: -; j_gene: TRBJ2-3; v_gene: TRBV5-1
CDR3nt: TGTGCCAGCTCGCGAGGGGGGGACAGGGAGAGGGGCAACTATGGCTACACCTTC; CDR3aa: CASSRGGDRERGNYGYTF; d_gene: TRBD1; abundance: -; j_gene: TRBJ1-2; v_gene: TRBV9
CDR3nt: TGCAGCGTCCTCAGCCGGGCCCTCGGACAGACCTCGGGGTATGGCTACACCTTC; CDR3aa: CSVLSRALGQTSGYGYTF; d_gene: -; abundance: few; j_gene: TRBJ1-2; v_gene: TRBV29-1
CDR3nt: TGTGCCAGCAGTTTATCCGGGACTAGCGGGAGTAATGAGCAGTTCTTC; CDR3aa: CASSLSGTSGSNEQFF; d_gene: TRBD2; abundance: -; j_gene: TRBJ2-1; v_gene: TRBV27
CDR3nt: TGTGCCAGCAGCCCCCTGGGGCCTCTCGACACTGAAGCTTTCTTT; CDR3aa: CASSPLGPLDTEAFF; d_gene: -; abundance: -; j_gene: TRBJ1-1; v_gene: TRBV7-2
CDR3nt: TGCGCCAGCAGCCTCGGGACTCCCTCTTACAATGAGCAGTTCTTC; CDR3aa: CASSLGTPSYNEQFF; d_gene: -; abundance: few; j_gene: TRBJ2-1; v_gene: TRBV5-1
CDR3nt: TGCAGTGGAAGCCCAGCGGAGCGATACAATGAGCAGTTCTTC; CDR3aa: CSGSPAERYNEQFF; d_gene: -; abundance: few; j_gene: TRBJ2-1; v_gene: TRBV20-1
CDR3nt: TGCAGTGCTAGGTCCCGGGAGCTCTATGGCTACACCTTC; CDR3aa: CSARSRELYGYTF; d_gene: -; abundance: -; j_gene: TRBJ1-2; v_gene: TRBV20-1
CDR3nt: TGCGCCAGCAGGCCGACAGGGGACAGCTATGGCTACACCTTC; CDR3aa: CASRPTGDSYGYTF; d_gene: TRBD1; abundance: -; j_gene: TRBJ1-2; v_gene: TRBV5-1
CDR3nt: TGTGCCAGCAGCTTAGTCGGGGCAGGGGTTGGGGAGGCCAAAAACATTCAGTACTTC; CDR3aa: CASSLVGAGVGEAKNIQYF; d_gene: -; abundance: -; j_gene: TRBJ2-4; v_gene: TRBV7-2
CDR3nt: TGCAGTGCTAGGCGGAGCGTCAGTGAAGCTTTCTTT; CDR3aa: CSARRSVSEAFF; d_gene: -; abundance: -; j_gene: TRBJ1-1; v_gene: TRBV20-1
CDR3nt: TGTGCCATCAGTGAGTCGGGCTATGGCTACACCTTC; CDR3aa: CAISESGYGYTF; d_gene: -; abundance: few; j_gene: TRBJ1-2; v_gene: TRBV10-3
CDR3nt: TGTGCCAGCAGTTTGCCTCTGAGGACACCGGGCTACGAGCAGTACTTC; CDR3aa: CASSLPLRTPGYEQYF; d_gene: -; abundance: -; j_gene: TRBJ2-7; v_gene: TRBV28
CDR3nt: TGTGCTAGTGTAAGCGGGAGGGATTACAATGAGCAGTTCTTC; CDR3aa: CASVSGRDYNEQFF; d_gene: TRBD2; abundance: few; j_gene: TRBJ2-1; v_gene: TRBV12-5
CDR3nt: TGTGCCAGCAACCAAGGGGGGGTAAGGGCCAACGTCCTGACTTTC; CDR3aa: CASNQGGVRANVLTF; d_gene: -; abundance: -; j_gene: TRBJ2-6; v_gene: TRBV3-1
CDR3nt: TGTGCCAGCAGCCGCCCGGGCGGAGAGACCCAGTACTTC; CDR3aa: CASSRPGGETQYF; d_gene: -; abundance: -; j_gene: TRBJ2-5; v_gene: TRBV3-1
CDR3nt: TGTGCCAGCAGCCGTATGACGCAGGGCTCTTACGAGCAGTACTTC; CDR3aa: CASSRMTQGSYEQYF; d_gene: -; abundance: -; j_gene: TRBJ2-7; v_gene: TRBV3-1
CDR3nt: TGTGCCAGCAGCTTAAACCCCCGACAGGACAATGAGCAGTACTTC; CDR3aa: CASSLNPRQDNEQYF; d_gene: -; abundance: -; j_gene: TRBJ2-5; v_gene: TRBV7-2
CDR3nt: TGTGCCAGCTCCCCTAGACAGGGGGTGACTGAAGCTTTCTTT; CDR3aa: CASSPRQGVTEAFF; d_gene: TRBD1; abundance: -; j_gene: TRBJ1-1; v_gene: TRBV18
CDR3nt: TGTGCCAGCAGCTTATCCCTCGGGAGGACAGAGACCCAGTACTTC; CDR3aa: CASSLSLGRTETQYF; d_gene: TRBD2; abundance: few; j_gene: TRBJ2-5; v_gene: TRBV11-2
CDR3nt: TGTGCCAGCAGTAAAGGGATAGAGAGTCAGCCCCAGCATTTT; CDR3aa: CASSKGIESQPQHF; d_gene: -; abundance: -; j_gene: TRBJ1-5; v_gene: TRBV6-6
CDR3nt: TGTGCCAGCAGTTTATCGGTGAACTATGGCTACACCTTC; CDR3aa: CASSLSVNYGYTF; d_gene: -; abundance: few; j_gene: TRBJ1-2; v_gene: TRBV27
CDR3nt: TGTGCCAGCAGTCGAAGGGGGTCTGGGGCCAACGTCCTGACTTTC; CDR3aa: CASSRRGSGANVLTF; d_gene: -; abundance: -; j_gene: TRBJ2-6; v_gene: TRBV2
CDR3nt: TGTGCCTGGAGTGTAATCGATGGCAAGCAGTACTTC; CDR3aa: CAWSVIDGKQYF; d_gene: -; abundance: -; j_gene: TRBJ2-4; v_gene: TRBV30
CDR3nt: TGTGCCAGCAGCACTCAGGGGAGCACTGAAGCTTTCTTT; CDR3aa: CASSTQGSTEAFF; d_gene: -; abundance: -; j_gene: TRBJ1-1; v_gene: TRBV7-9
CDR3nt: TGTGCCAGCAGCCGACTAGCCGGTGAGCAGTTCTTC; CDR3aa: CASSRLAGEQFF; d_gene: TRBD2; abundance: -; j_gene: TRBJ2-1; v_gene: TRBV7-2
CDR3nt: TGTGCCAGCAGCTTTGGCGGGAATACGCAGTATTTT; CDR3aa: CASSFGGNTQYF; d_gene: -; abundance: -; j_gene: TRBJ2-3; v_gene: TRBV7-9
CDR3nt: TGTGCCACCAGTGACCGACTAGGTGGCAATGAGCAGTACTTC; CDR3aa: CATSDRLGGNEQYF; d_gene: -; abundance: -; j_gene: TRBJ2-5; v_gene: TRBV24-1
CDR3nt: TGCAGTGCCATGGGGACGGCGCCAGGGGATGAGCAGTTCTTC; CDR3aa: CSAMGTAPGDEQFF; d_gene: -; abundance: -; j_gene: TRBJ2-1; v_gene: TRBV20-1
CDR3nt: TGCGCCAGCGGCGAGACAGTGAACACTGAAGCTTTCTTT; CDR3aa: CASGETVNTEAFF; d_gene: -; abundance: -; j_gene: TRBJ1-1; v_gene: TRBV5-1
CDR3nt: TGTGCCAGCAGCGCGGTTAGCGGGAGAATTGGTACGCAGTATTTT; CDR3aa: CASSAVSGRIGTQYF; d_gene: TRBD2; abundance: -; j_gene: TRBJ2-3; v_gene: TRBV6-5
CDR3nt: TGTGCCAGCAGCGCCGGGACTAGCGGAGGGGAAAACATTCAGTACTTC; CDR3aa: CASSAGTSGGENIQYF; d_gene: TRBD2; abundance: -; j_gene: TRBJ2-4; v_gene: TRBV9
CDR3nt: TGTGCCAGCAGCCCAAGGCAGCCTGGGGCCAACGTCCTGACTTTC; CDR3aa: CASSPRQPGANVLTF; d_gene: -; abundance: few; j_gene: TRBJ2-6; v_gene: TRBV7-2
CDR3nt: TGTGCCAGCAGTGAAGCACCGTATAGCTCCTACAATGAGCAGTTCTTC; CDR3aa: CASSEAPYSSYNEQFF; d_gene: -; abundance: few; j_gene: TRBJ2-1; v_gene: TRBV6-1
CDR3nt: TGCAGTGCTAGAGAAGTGGGAGGAACCGGGACTAGGGACTATGGCTACACCTTC; CDR3aa: CSAREVGGTGTRDYGYTF; d_gene: -; abundance: -; j_gene: TRBJ1-2; v_gene: TRBV20-1
CDR3nt: TGTGCCAGCAGCTCGGGTGGGGGACAGAATCCCTATGGCTACACCTTC; CDR3aa: CASSSGGGQNPYGYTF; d_gene: TRBD1; abundance: -; j_gene: TRBJ1-2; v_gene: TRBV13
CDR3nt: TGTGCCAGCAGTTACGTTCGGGGGCAAGGGATGAACACTGAAGCTTTCTTT; CDR3aa: CASSYVRGQGMNTEAFF; d_gene: -; abundance: -; j_gene: TRBJ1-1; v_gene: TRBV6-6
CDR3nt: TGTGCCAGCAGCCCCCGGGCCCTCCCGACCCTCCACTTT; CDR3aa: CASSPRALPTLHF; d_gene: -; abundance: -; j_gene: TRBJ1-6; v_gene: TRBV28
CDR3nt: TGTGCCAGCAGTTACTCCCCCGATACGCAGTATTTT; CDR3aa: CASSYSPDTQYF; d_gene: -; abundance: -; j_gene: TRBJ2-3; v_gene: TRBV6-5
CDR3nt: TGTGCCATCAGTGGACCCGGACAGGGAGGGGGACAAGAGACCCAGTACTTC; CDR3aa: CAISGPGQGGGQETQYF; d_gene: -; abundance: -; j_gene: TRBJ2-5; v_gene: TRBV10-3
CDR3nt: TGTGCCAGCAGTTCGGGGGCTCGAACCTCGGACGAGCAGTACTTC; CDR3aa: CASSSGARTSDEQYF; d_gene: -; abundance: once; j_gene: TRBJ2-7; v_gene: TRBV28
CDR3nt: TGTGCCAGCAAGTTTGGTGGTTCTCAGCCCCAGCATTTT; CDR3aa: CASKFGGSQPQHF; d_gene: -; abundance: -; j_gene: TRBJ1-5; v_gene: TRBV2
CDR3nt: TGCAGTGCTAGAGACCCGGGCGCGGAAAAACTGTTTTTT; CDR3aa: CSARDPGAEKLFF; d_gene: -; abundance: -; j_gene: TRBJ1-4; v_gene: TRBV20-1
CDR3nt: TGTGCCAGCCGAAGTGGGGGACAGGGGGCGCTGGCCAAAAACATTCAGTACTTC; CDR3aa: CASRSGGQGALAKNIQYF; d_gene: TRBD1; abundance: -; j_gene: TRBJ2-4; v_gene: TRBV2
CDR3nt: TGTGCCAGCAGTTTCTCTGGCAATGAGCAGTTCTTC; CDR3aa: CASSFSGNEQFF; d_gene: -; abundance: few; j_gene: TRBJ2-1; v_gene: TRBV12-3/TRBV12-4
CDR3nt: TGCGCCAGCAGCTTGGTACCGGGTCCTAGCTCCTACAATGAGCAGTTCTTC; CDR3aa: CASSLVPGPSSYNEQFF; d_gene: -; abundance: few; j_gene: TRBJ2-1; v_gene: TRBV5-1
CDR3nt: TGCGCCAGCACCCCGGGACCGAGCTCCTACAATGAGCAGTACTTC; CDR3aa: CASTPGPSSYNEQYF; d_gene: -; abundance: -; j_gene: TRBJ2-7; v_gene: TRBV5-1
CDR3nt: TGCAGTGCTAGAGCTAGCGGGACGGAGACCCAGTACTTC; CDR3aa: CSARASGTETQYF; d_gene: TRBD2; abundance: -; j_gene: TRBJ2-5; v_gene: TRBV20-1
CDR3nt: TGTGCCAGCAGCTTAGCGGTCAGGGGAGGATCATTAGTCGATGAGCAGTTCTTC; CDR3aa: CASSLAVRGGSLVDEQFF; d_gene: -; abundance: once; j_gene: TRBJ2-1; v_gene: TRBV11-2